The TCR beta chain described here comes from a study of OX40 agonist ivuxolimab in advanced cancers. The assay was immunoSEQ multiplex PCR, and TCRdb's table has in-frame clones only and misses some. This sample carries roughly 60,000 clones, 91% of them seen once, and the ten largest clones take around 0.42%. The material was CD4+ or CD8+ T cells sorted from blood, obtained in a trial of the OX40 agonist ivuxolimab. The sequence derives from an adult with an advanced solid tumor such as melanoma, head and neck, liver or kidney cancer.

The CDR3: CASSIVAGEGYNEQFF. The CDR3 DNA follows: TGTGCCAGCAGCATTGTAGCGGGAGAGGGTTACAATGAGCAGTTCTTC. The genes are TRBV4-2 and TRBJ2-1; 9 bases agree with TRBD2. The germline V gene has CDR1 LGHNA and CDR2 YNFKEQ. The CDR3 is 16 amino acids. Trimming took 5 bases from V and 4 from J; bases not matched to a gene: 9.